The 16 T cell receptor beta chains below all came from one sample that was sequenced in a study of blood T cell repertoires in COVID-19. Assay used: immunoSEQ multiplex PCR; TCRdb lists only in-frame clones, some missing. The sample has 180,000 or so clones, roughly 82% seen once. The sequencing input was PBMCs or T cells enriched from blood (not recorded which). The receptors were gathered from a woman aged 25-40 years who had recovered from COVID-19.

The rearrangement uses TRBV19 and TRBJ1-2, with D possibly matching TRBD1 (6 bases). The V end was cut by 2 bases, the J end by 3 bases, with 13 bases between. The CDR3 extends over 15 amino acids. Germline V gene lookup returns CDR1 LNHDA and CDR2 SQIVND (reference sequence). The CDR3 sequence: CASSIFSRTDYGYTF. The CDR3 DNA follows: TGTGCCAGTAGTATATTCTCCCGGACAGACTATGGCTACACCTTC.

V is TRBV7-3 and J is TRBJ2-7, with TRBD1 as a possible D gene (5 bases). Germline V gives CDR1 SGHTA, CDR2 FQGTGA. Trimming removed 2 bases from V and 2 bases from J, with 13 bases in between. This CDR3 region has 15 residues. The CDR3 DNA is TGTGCCAGCAGCTTAGGGCAGGGTAAGACCTACGAGCAGTACTTC. It specifies CASSLGQGKTYEQYF.

This chain uses TRBV3-1 (or the pseudogene TRBV3-2) with TRBJ2-1; TRBD2 aligns across 11 bases. The CDR3 sequence is 15 residues long. Unmatched junction bases numbered 3, after V lost 4 bases and J lost 4 bases. Germline V gene lookup returns CDR1 LGHDT and CDR2 YNNKEL (reference sequence). The CDR3 spells CASSPGLAEYNEQFF. The CDR3 DNA is TGTGCCAGCAGCCCGGGACTAGCGGAATACAATGAGCAGTTCTTC.

This chain joins TRBV5-1 and TRBJ1-1, with D perhaps TRBD1 (6 bases). The germline V and J ends were trimmed by 4 bases and 0 bases, with 19 bases remaining between them. The germline V gene encodes CDR1 SGHRS and CDR2 YFSETQ. This CDR3 is 17 amino acids long. CDR3 in amino acids: CASSHGGTMGMNTEAFF. As DNA, the CDR3 is TGCGCCAGCAGCCACGGGGGGACAATGGGGATGAACACTGAAGCTTTCTTT.

This sequence joins TRBV29-1 and TRBJ2-7, with TRBD2 matching 11 bases. Germline lookup yields CDR1 SQVTM and CDR2 ANQGSEA. There are 14 residues in the CDR3. V shed 4 bases, J shed 3 bases, and the junction held 5 bases outside the gene matches. Here the CDR3 reads CSVGTGTSGYEQYF. The CDR3 DNA follows: TGCAGCGTTGGGACCGGGACTAGCGGCTACGAGCAGTACTTC.

V and J are TRBV6-5 and TRBJ1-2; TRBD1 matches at 8 bases. V dropped 6 bases and J dropped 0; count of bases not matched to a gene: 6. The germline V gene has CDR1 MNHEY and CDR2 SVGAGI. The CDR3 is 15 amino acids. DNA for the CDR3: TGTGCCAGCAGATTTCGGACAGGGTCTAACTATGGCTACACCTTC. Translation: CASRFRTGSNYGYTF.

This sequence joins TRBV30 and TRBJ1-5; D is possibly TRBD1 (6 bases). The CDR3 sequence is 14 residues long. V dropped 4 bases and J dropped 6 bases, with 16 bases sitting between them. The germline V gene has CDR1 GTSNPN and CDR2 SVGIG (reference sequence). The CDR3 here is CAWTSQGLSQPQHF. DNA of the CDR3: TGTGCCTGGACCTCACAGGGATTGAGTCAGCCCCAGCATTTT.

The chain is built from TRBV5-5 and TRBJ2-1; D is undetermined. Between the trimmed V and J ends, which lost 3 bases and 4 bases, there was a span of 8 bases. This CDR3 region has 13 residues. The germline gives CDR1 SGHKS, CDR2 YYEKEE (reference sequence). This CDR3 is CASSSTAYNEQFF. CDR3 DNA: TGTGCCAGCAGCTCCACAGCTTACAATGAGCAGTTCTTC.

The rearrangement joins TRBV6-1 to TRBJ2-5; D ambiguous. V dropped 3 bases and J dropped 2 bases, with 10 bases sitting between them. Germline-derived CDR1 and CDR2 are MNHNS and SASEGT. This CDR3 has 14 amino acids. CDR3 in DNA: TGTGCCAGCAGTGATAACTATTGGCAAGAGACCCAGTACTTC. Its translation: CASSDNYWQETQYF.

The rearrangement uses TRBV3-1 (or the pseudogene TRBV3-2) and TRBJ2-7; possibly TRBD2 for D (5 bases). CDR1 and CDR2 from the germline V gene are LGHDT and YNNKEL (reference sequence). The CDR3 is 13 residues long. V lost 0 bases to trimming and J lost 4 bases, with 7 bases between them. The CDR3 nucleotides read TGTGCCAGCAGCCAAGAAGGAGGATACGAGCAGTACTTC. Translating it yields CASSQEGGYEQYF.

The chain employs TRBV27 and TRBJ1-2; D gene unclear. Germline values: CDR1 MNHEY, CDR2 SMNVEV (reference sequence). The CDR3 consists of 17 residues. With 4 bases removed from V and 6 bases from J, the gap between germline ends came to 24 bases. The CDR3 here is CASSSTYPGWGRDGYTF. CDR3 nucleotides: TGTGCCAGCAGTTCGACTTACCCGGGGTGGGGAAGGGATGGCTACACCTTC.

This clone was counted only a few times. V usage is TRBV3-1 (or the pseudogene TRBV3-2) and J usage is TRBJ1-1, with D perhaps TRBD1 (5 bases). V dropped 7 bases and J dropped 9 bases, with 15 bases sitting between them. Germline V gives CDR1 LGHDT, CDR2 YNNKEL (reference sequence). The length of the CDR3 is 12 residues. CDR3 in DNA: TGTGCCAGCAACGAAGGGGCAGGCAAAGCTTTCTTT. This codes for CASNEGAGKAFF.

This sequence joins TRBV4-1 and TRBJ2-2, with 7 nucleotides matching TRBD2. V shed 9 bases and J 5 bases; nucleotides not matched to a gene: 9. The CDR3 extends over 14 amino acids. CDR1 MGHRA and CDR2 YSYEKL come from the germline V gene. CDR3 in DNA: TGCGCCAGTCTGGCGGGAGTAGGGACCGGGGAGCTGTTTTTT. Translation: CASLAGVGTGELFF.

The CDR3 loop is CASSEASNYGYTF. As DNA, the CDR3 is TGTGCCAGCAGTGAGGCCTCAAACTATGGCTACACCTTC. The rearrangement links TRBV2 to TRBJ1-2, with unresolved D. Trimming stripped 3 bases from V and 2 bases from J, with 7 bases between. Germline CDR1 SNHLY, CDR2 FYNNEI. The CDR3 consists of 13 residues.

The rearrangement uses TRBV15 and TRBJ2-7, with 10 bases matching TRBD2. Germline-derived CDR1 and CDR2 are LNHNV and YYDKDF (reference sequence). CDR3 length equals 16 residues. Trimming took 2 bases from V and 5 from J; bases not matched to a gene: 9. Here the CDR3 DNA reads TGTGCCACCAGCAGACCCGAAGCGGGAGGGCCGGACGAGCAGTACTTC. This gives the protein CATSRPEAGGPDEQYF. The full variable domain, its missing parts supplied by reference TRBV15 and TRBJ2-7, is DAMVIQNPRYQVTQFGKPVTLSCSQTLNHNVMYWYQQKSSQAPKLLFHYYDKDFNNEADTPDNFQSRRPNTSFCFLDIRSPGLGDTAMYLCATSRPEAGGPDEQYFGPGTRLTVT.

This clone appeared once. The chain is built from TRBV27 and TRBJ1-4, with TRBD1 identical over 8 bases. CDR1 and CDR2 (germline): MNHEY, SMNVEV (reference sequence). V gave up 5 bases and J gave up 4 bases; unmatched junction bases: 9. The CDR3 is 16 amino acids. CDR3 loop: CASSPPDRVFNEKLFF. CDR3 DNA sequence: TGTGCCAGCAGTCCCCCGGACAGGGTGTTTAATGAAAAACTGTTTTTT.